This passage covers 2 T cell receptor beta chains from one sample sequenced in a study of blood T cells in healthy people across ages. For the second PCR, which ran for roughly 6 to 12 cycles, a sample-barcoded 5' primer and a J-beta primer mix were used. In TCRdb, the 5' RACE reads were re-called with MiXCR into one record per CDR3 protein. The sample has roughly 1,500,000 distinct CDR3 sequences, roughly 32% seen once. Sequencing used blood. All receptors derive from a woman between 25 and 40 years old in good health.

The chain couples TRBV7-2 to TRBJ2-3; 9 positions match TRBD2. From germline, CDR1 is SGHTA and CDR2 FQGNSA. The CDR3 sequence is 17 residues long. V trimming: 5 bases; J trimming: 1 base; junction bases outside the gene matches: 10. Here the CDR3 reads CASSDASGVYGTDTQYF. The CDR3 DNA reads as TGTGCCAGCAGCGACGCTAGCGGGGTGTACGGCACAGATACGCAGTATTTT.

The rearrangement links TRBV7-8 to TRBJ2-1; 8 bases map to TRBD2. This CDR3 has 16 amino acids. In germline, CDR1 is SGHVS, CDR2 FQNEAQ. The V gene end was trimmed by 2 bases and the J gene end by 4 bases; junction bases not matched to a gene: 7. The CDR3 reads CASSLRLASRYNEQFF. CDR3 sequence (DNA): TGTGCCAGCAGCTTACGACTAGCGTCACGATACAATGAGCAGTTCTTC.